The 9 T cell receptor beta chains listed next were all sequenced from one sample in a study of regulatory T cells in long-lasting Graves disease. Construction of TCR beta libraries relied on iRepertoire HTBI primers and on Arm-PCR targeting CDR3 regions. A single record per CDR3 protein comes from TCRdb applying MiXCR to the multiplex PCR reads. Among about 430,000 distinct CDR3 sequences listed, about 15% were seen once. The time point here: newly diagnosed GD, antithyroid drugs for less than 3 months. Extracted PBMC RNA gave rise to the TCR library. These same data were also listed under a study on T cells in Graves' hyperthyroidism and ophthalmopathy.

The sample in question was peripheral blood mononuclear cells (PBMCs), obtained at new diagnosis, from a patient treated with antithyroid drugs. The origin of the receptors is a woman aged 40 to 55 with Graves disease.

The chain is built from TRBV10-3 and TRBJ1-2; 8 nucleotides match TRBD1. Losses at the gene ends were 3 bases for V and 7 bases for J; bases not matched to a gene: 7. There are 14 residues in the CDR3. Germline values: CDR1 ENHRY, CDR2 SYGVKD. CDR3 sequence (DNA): TGTGCCATCAGTGACGACAGGGGATTGGGTGGCTACACCTTC. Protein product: CAISDDRGLGGYTF.

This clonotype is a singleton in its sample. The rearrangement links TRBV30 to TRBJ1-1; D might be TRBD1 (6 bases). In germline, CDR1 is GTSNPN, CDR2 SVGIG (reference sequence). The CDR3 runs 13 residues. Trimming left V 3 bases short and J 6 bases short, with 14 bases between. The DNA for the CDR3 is TGTGCCTGGAGCCCCGGGGGGCCCGCTGAAGCTTTCTTT. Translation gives CAWSPGGPAEAFF. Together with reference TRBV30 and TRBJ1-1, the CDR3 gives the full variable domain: SQTIHQWPATLVQPVGSPLSLECTVEGTSNPNLYWYRQAAGRGLQLLFYSVGIGQISSEVPQNLSASRPQDRQFILSSKKLLLSDSGFYLCAWSPGGPAEAFFGQGTRLTVV.

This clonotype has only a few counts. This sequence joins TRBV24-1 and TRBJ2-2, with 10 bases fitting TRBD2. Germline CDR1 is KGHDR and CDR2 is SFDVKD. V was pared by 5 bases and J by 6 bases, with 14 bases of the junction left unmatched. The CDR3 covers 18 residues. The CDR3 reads CATSAPGLAGVRPGELFF. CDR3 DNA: TGTGCCACCAGTGCTCCGGGGCTAGCGGGAGTTAGGCCCGGGGAGCTGTTTTTT.

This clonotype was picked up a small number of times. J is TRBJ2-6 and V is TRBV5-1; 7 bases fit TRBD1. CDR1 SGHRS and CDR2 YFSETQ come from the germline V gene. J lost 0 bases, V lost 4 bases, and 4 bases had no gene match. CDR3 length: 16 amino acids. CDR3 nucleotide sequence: TGCGCCAGCAGCAGGACAGGAGTCTCTGGGGCCAACGTCCTGACTTTC. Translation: CASSRTGVSGANVLTF.

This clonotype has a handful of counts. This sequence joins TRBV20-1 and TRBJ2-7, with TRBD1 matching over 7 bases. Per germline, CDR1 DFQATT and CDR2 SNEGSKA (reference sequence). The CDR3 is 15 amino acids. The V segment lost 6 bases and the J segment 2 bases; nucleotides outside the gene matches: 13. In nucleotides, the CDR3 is TGCAGTGCGCAGGCTCCTCGGGACAGAGCCTACGAGCAGTACTTC. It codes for CSAQAPRDRAYEQYF.

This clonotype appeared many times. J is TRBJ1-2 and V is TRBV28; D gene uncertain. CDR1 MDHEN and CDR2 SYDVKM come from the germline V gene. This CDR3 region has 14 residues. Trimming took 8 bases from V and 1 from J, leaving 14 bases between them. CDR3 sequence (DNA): TGTGCCAGCCGACTTACCAGCAGTAACTATGGCTACACCTTC. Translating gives CASRLTSSNYGYTF.

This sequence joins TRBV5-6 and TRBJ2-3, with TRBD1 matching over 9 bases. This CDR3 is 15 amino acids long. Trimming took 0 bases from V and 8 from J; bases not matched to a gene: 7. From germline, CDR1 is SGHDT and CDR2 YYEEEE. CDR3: CASSLGGTGFATQYF. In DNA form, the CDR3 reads TGTGCCAGCAGCTTGGGTGGGACAGGGTTTGCTACGCAGTATTTT.

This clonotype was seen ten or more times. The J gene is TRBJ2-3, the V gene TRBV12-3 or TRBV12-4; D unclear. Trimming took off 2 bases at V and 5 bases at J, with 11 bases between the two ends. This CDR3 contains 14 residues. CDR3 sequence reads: CASSLPGNLDTQYF. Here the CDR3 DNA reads TGTGCCAGCAGTTTACCCGGAAACCTAGATACGCAGTATTTT.

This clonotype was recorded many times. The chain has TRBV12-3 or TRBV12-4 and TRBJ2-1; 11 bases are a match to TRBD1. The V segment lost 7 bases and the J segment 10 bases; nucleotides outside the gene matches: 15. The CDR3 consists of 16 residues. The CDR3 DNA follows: TGTGCCAGCAATCCGGGACAGGGGGTTGGACCCATCGAGCAGTTCTTC. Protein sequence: CASNPGQGVGPIEQFF.